Each of the 14 T cell receptor beta chains below was sequenced from the same sample in a study of monozygotic twins with inflammatory bowel disease. Reprocessing the 5' RACE reads, TCRdb reports a single entry for every CDR3 protein and omits DNA. The sample yields approximately 400,000 distinct CDR3 sequences, of which the top ten take up 2% to 3%. The sample taken for sequencing was blood. The receptors here all came from a human donor with ulcerative colitis or Crohn's disease, or a healthy co-twin of an affected twin (not recorded which).

This rearrangement joins TRBV5-4 to TRBJ2-2; the D gene TCRdb calls, TRBD2, cannot be checked with no DNA. CDR3 length equals 19 residues. Germline CDR1 is SGHNT and CDR2 is YYREEE (reference sequence). The chain's CDR3 is CASSSTSGGKKANTGELFF.

The chain's CDR3 is CSVILDRGDTEAFF. This rearrangement joins TRBV29-1 to TRBJ1-1; TCRdb names TRBD1, which stays unverified in the absence of DNA. CDR3 length: 14 residues. In germline, CDR1 is SQVTM, CDR2 ANQGSEA.

The chain combines TRBV5-4 with TRBJ2-6; the TCRdb call, TRBD1, lacks DNA for checking. The CDR3 runs to 13 residues. The germline V gene encodes CDR1 SGHNT and CDR2 YYREEE (reference sequence). CDR3 sequence reads: CAGRWSGANVLTF.

The V call is TRBV20-1, the J call TRBJ1-2; TCRdb returns TRBD1, unconfirmable since there is no DNA. The CDR3 totals 13 residues. Germline CDR1 and CDR2: DFQATT and SNEGSKA (reference sequence). The CDR3 loop is CSASIGGADGYTF.

The chain has TRBV7-6 and TRBJ2-2. The CDR3 runs 14 residues. The germline V gene encodes CDR1 SGHVS and CDR2 FNYEAQ. CDR3 loop: CASSLGPEPGELFF.

The chain employs TRBV28 and TRBJ2-7; TCRdb selects TRBD2, and the lack of DNA leaves this call unchecked. This CDR3 is built from 18 residues. Germline values: CDR1 MDHEN, CDR2 SYDVKM. The CDR3 region is CASSFFFLQSSGSYEQYF. Full variable domain (rest looked up from reference TRBV28 and TRBJ2-7): DVKVTQSSRYLVKRTGEKVFLECVQDMDHENMFWYRQDPGLGLRLIYFSYDVKMKEKGDIPEGYSVSREKKERFSLILESASTNQTSMYLCASSFFFLQSSGSYEQYFGPGTRLTVT.

The rearrangement links TRBV12-3 or TRBV12-4 to TRBJ1-2; TCRdb indicates TRBD1, and absent DNA this call remains unverified. This CDR3 spans 11 amino acids. The CDR3 sequence: CASSGTGPYTF.

The V and J genes are TRBV6-1 and TRBJ2-5. There are 13 residues in the CDR3. Germline V gene lookup returns CDR1 MNHNS and CDR2 SASEGT. CDR3 loop: CASSDYPRQTQYF.

This sequence joins TRBV5-1 and TRBJ2-3; absent DNA, TCRdb's TRBD2 call cannot be checked. There are 16 residues in the CDR3. CDR1 SGHRS and CDR2 YFSETQ come from the germline V gene. This CDR3 is CASQVVMAGYTDTQYF.

The gene calls are TRBV18 and TRBJ1-5; TCRdb indicates TRBD1, and absent DNA this call remains unverified. The germline V gene encodes CDR1 KGHSH and CDR2 LQKENI. This CDR3 spans 14 amino acids. The CDR3 loop reads CASSREQGNQPQHF.

V gene TRBV5-5 combines with J gene TRBJ1-2; TCRdb lists TRBD1, though no DNA is available to test this call. Germline loops: CDR1 SGHKS, CDR2 YYEKEE (reference sequence). This CDR3 has 14 residues. CDR3 residues: CASSFIVRRGGYTF.

The chain is built from TRBV7-9 and TRBJ2-7. This CDR3 has 15 amino acids. Germline assignment: CDR1 SEHNR and CDR2 FQNEAQ (reference sequence). CDR3 in amino acids: CASSHRTGTSYEQYF.

This rearrangement joins TRBV10-3 to TRBJ1-2; with no DNA, the TCRdb D assignment of TRBD1 cannot be verified. The germline V gene has CDR1 ENHRY and CDR2 SYGVKD. The CDR3 is 13 residues long. This CDR3 reads CAISRQGVRGYTF.

J is TRBJ2-3 and V is TRBV29-1; the TRBD2 assignment by TCRdb is unverifiable without DNA. The CDR3 covers 15 residues. Germline CDR1 reads SQVTM; CDR2 reads ANQGSEA. CDR3 in amino acids: CSVKGGTSPGDTQYF.